This T cell receptor (beta chain) was identified during a study of blood T cells in healthy people across ages. Germline V gene sequence: CDR1 DFQATT, CDR2 SNEGSKA (reference sequence). V was trimmed by 1 base and J by 4 bases, leaving 11 bases between them. The CDR3 extends over 14 amino acids. For the second PCR, which ran for roughly 6 to 12 cycles, a sample-barcoded 5' primer and a J-beta primer mix were used. TCRdb re-derived calls from the 5' RACE reads in MiXCR, one entry per CDR3 protein. The table records about 1.5 million distinct CDR3 sequences, 35% to 45% of them present only once. The V gene is TRBV20-1, the J gene TRBJ1-5; D is undetermined. This clonotype was obtained from a woman between 18 and 30 years old in good health. The sample comprised blood. The CDR3 DNA follows: TGCAGTGCTAGAGGGCAGTTAAAGAATCAGCCCCAGCATTTT. Protein sequence: CSARGQLKNQPQHF.